These 27 T cell receptor beta chains share one sample of origin, sequenced in a study of blood T cell repertoires in COVID-19. Libraries were prepared by immunoSEQ multiplex PCR; TCRdb keeps only in-frame clonotypes and omits some of them. The sample includes 80,000 to 100,000 clones, approximately 90% of them seen just once. Sequencing input: peripheral blood. These receptors originate from a human donor with active COVID-19. The donor label of this sample is uncertain.

This chain uses TRBV7-2 with TRBJ2-7; D ambiguous. Trimming took 5 bases from V and 0 from J, leaving 8 bases between them. The CDR3 has 13 residues. Germline V gene sequence: CDR1 SGHTA, CDR2 FQGNSA. The CDR3 region is CASSLQISYEQYF. In DNA form, the CDR3 reads TGTGCCAGCAGCCTTCAGATCTCCTACGAGCAGTACTTC.

This rearrangement joins TRBV5-1 to TRBJ2-1; the match to TRBD2 covers 13 bases. V lost 3 bases to trimming and J lost 10 bases; unmatched junction nucleotides: 13. Germline CDR1 is SGHRS and CDR2 is YFSETQ. The CDR3 extends over 17 amino acids. DNA for the CDR3: TGCGCCAGCAGCTCCGTACACGGACTAGCGGGGGCTCAGGAGCAGTTCTTC. It is translated as CASSSVHGLAGAQEQFF.

This clone has only one observation. The rearrangement uses TRBV7-3 and TRBJ2-3, with D possibly being TRBD2 (6 bases). Germline V gives CDR1 SGHTA, CDR2 FQGTGA. The V gene lost 6 bases and the J gene lost 0 bases, with 10 bases spanning the gap. The CDR3 extends over 14 amino acids. CDR3 in amino acids: CASRRGTSTDTQYF. The CDR3 bases are TGTGCCAGCAGACGAGGGACTAGCACAGATACGCAGTATTTT.

This CDR3 reads CSAAGTSGYEQYF. The CDR3 bases are TGCAGCGCTGCCGGGACTAGCGGGTACGAGCAGTACTTC. This chain uses TRBV29-1 with TRBJ2-7; 12 positions agree with TRBD2. V trimming: 7 bases; J trimming: 4 bases; junction bases outside the gene matches: 5. The CDR3 loop spans 13 amino acids. Germline lookup yields CDR1 SQVTM and CDR2 ANQGSEA.

V gene TRBV13 combines with J gene TRBJ2-2; 7 bases fit TRBD1. V trimming: 0 bases; J trimming: 5 bases; junction bases outside the gene matches: 3. CDR1 is PRHDT and CDR2 is FYEKMQ in the germline V gene (reference sequence). The CDR3 has 15 amino acids. The CDR3 loop is CASSLGDRVTGELFF. In DNA form, the CDR3 reads TGTGCCAGCAGCTTAGGCGACAGGGTAACCGGGGAGCTGTTTTTT. Full variable domain (outside the CDR3, taken from reference TRBV13 and TRBJ2-2): AAGVIQSPRHLIKEKRETATLKCYPIPRHDTVYWYQQGPGQDPQFLISFYEKMQSDKGSIPDRFSAQQFSDYHSELNMSSLELGDSALYFCASSLGDRVTGELFFGEGSRLTVL.

The chain links TRBV27 to TRBJ2-1, with D perhaps matching TRBD1 (5 bases). The germline V gene has CDR1 MNHEY and CDR2 SMNVEV (reference sequence). Deletions cut 2 bases from V and 4 bases from J, with 12 bases between. The CDR3 is made up of 15 amino acids. CDR3 in DNA: TGTGCCAGCAGTTTAGTGAGACAGCCATACAATGAGCAGTTCTTC. Translation: CASSLVRQPYNEQFF.

Here the CDR3 reads CASSIGTPDIQYF. DNA for the CDR3: TGTGCCAGTAGTATTGGGACTCCGGACATTCAGTACTTC. The gene calls are TRBV19 and TRBJ2-4, with TRBD2 as a possible D gene (6 bases). Germline V gives CDR1 LNHDA, CDR2 SQIVND (reference sequence). Trimming shortened V by 3 bases and J by 8 bases, and 11 bases separated the two germline ends. The CDR3 covers 13 residues.

The sample holds a few counts of this clone. The chain links TRBV7-9 to TRBJ1-1; D gene uncertain. CDR1 and CDR2 (germline): SEHNR, FQNEAQ (reference sequence). Trimming removed 1 base from V and 7 bases from J, with 7 bases in between. The CDR3 spans 12 residues. CDR3 protein: CASSLDSHEAFF. The CDR3 nucleotides read TGTGCCAGCAGCTTAGATAGCCATGAAGCTTTCTTT.

The gene calls are TRBV6-5 and TRBJ1-6, with 7 bases fitting TRBD1. The CDR3 runs to 14 residues. After removal of 6 bases from V and 5 bases from J, the junction contained 4 bases not matched to a gene. CDR1 and CDR2 (germline): MNHEY, SVGAGI. This chain's CDR3 is CASRTGLNNSPLHF. The CDR3 DNA reads TGTGCCAGCAGGACAGGGCTGAATAATTCACCCCTCCACTTT.

The rearrangement uses TRBV7-9 and TRBJ2-5; D is possibly TRBD2 (6 bases). The CDR3 sequence is 12 residues long. Trimming took 5 bases from V and 12 from J, leaving 16 bases between them. CDR1 is SEHNR and CDR2 is FQNEAQ in the germline V gene (reference sequence). The CDR3 region has the DNA TGTGCCAGCAGCCCCCCACTAGCAGCCGAGTACTTC. Residues: CASSPPLAAEYF.

This chain joins TRBV28 and TRBJ2-3; 9 positions agree with TRBD2. The J segment lost 2 bases and the V segment lost 3 bases, leaving 9 bases of the junction unmatched. CDR3 length equals 17 residues. Germline V gives CDR1 MDHEN, CDR2 SYDVKM. The CDR3 spells CASSFGGLAGSTDTQYF. CDR3 nucleotide sequence: TGTGCCAGCAGTTTCGGCGGGCTAGCGGGATCCACAGATACGCAGTATTTT.

V is TRBV11-2 and J is TRBJ2-7, with D unresolved. The CDR3 length is 14 residues. V shed 4 bases and J shed 7 bases, with 17 bases lying between them. CDR1 SGHAT and CDR2 FQNNGV come from the germline V gene. In nucleotides, the CDR3 is TGTGCCAGCAGCTCTACAAGACATCGTCGGGAGCAGTACTTC. Encoded protein: CASSSTRHRREQYF.

The chain combines TRBV10-3 with TRBJ2-5; 11 nucleotides line up with TRBD1. Trimming cost V 10 bases and J 5 bases; bases outside gene matches: 12. This CDR3 comprises 15 residues. CDR1 and CDR2 (germline): ENHRY, SYGVKD. In nucleotides, the CDR3 is TGTGCCAAGAGACAGGACAGGGGGCGATTGGAGACCCAGTACTTC. Residues: CAKRQDRGRLETQYF.

V is TRBV5-1 and J is TRBJ2-5; TRBD1 matches at 7 bases. V dropped 6 bases and J dropped 4; count of bases not matched to a gene: 6. CDR1 is SGHRS, CDR2 YFSETQ, per germline. CDR3 length: 13 amino acids. In DNA form, the CDR3 reads TGCGCCAGCACAGACAGGGTAGGAGAGACCCAGTACTTC. This encodes CASTDRVGETQYF.

The chain employs TRBV5-1 and TRBJ2-5; D gene uncertain. The length of the CDR3 is 13 residues. The ends were cut back, 3 bases at V and 2 bases at J, with 8 bases in the middle. CDR1 is SGHRS and CDR2 is YFSETQ in the germline V gene. CDR3 nucleotides: TGCGCCAGCAGCTCGAACTTACAAGAGACCCAGTACTTC. This gives the protein CASSSNLQETQYF.

The rearrangement joins TRBV7-2 to TRBJ2-3, with a tentative D call TRBD2 (7 bases). Trimming shortened V by 0 bases and J by 3 bases, and 13 bases separated the two germline ends. This CDR3 has 16 amino acids. CDR1 is SGHTA and CDR2 is FQGNSA in the germline V gene. CDR3 nucleotides: TGTGCCAGCAGCTTAGCGCCGGGGGGCGGAACAGATACGCAGTATTTT. Amino acids: CASSLAPGGGTDTQYF.

The V gene is TRBV6-5, the J gene TRBJ1-6; D might be TRBD1 (6 bases). Germline lookup yields CDR1 MNHEY and CDR2 SVGAGI. Trimming removed 4 bases from V and 7 bases from J, with 11 bases in between. This CDR3 is built from 14 residues. CDR3 region: CASSLQGANSPLHF. The CDR3 DNA reads TGTGCCAGCAGTTTACAGGGTGCCAATTCACCCCTCCACTTT.

The gene calls are TRBV20-1 and TRBJ2-3; D may be TRBD2 (5 bases). Per germline, CDR1 DFQATT and CDR2 SNEGSKA (reference sequence). With 4 bases removed from V and 3 bases from J, the gap between germline ends came to 14 bases. CDR3 size: 14 residues. This chain's CDR3 is CSATELGGTDTQYF. CDR3 DNA: TGCAGTGCTACTGAGCTAGGAGGAACAGATACGCAGTATTTT.

This chain links TRBV2 with TRBJ1-6; TRBD1 agrees at 7 bases. This CDR3 has 14 amino acids. The V gene's germline CDR1 is SNHLY and CDR2 FYNNEI. V shed 8 bases and J 7 bases; nucleotides not matched to a gene: 8. The CDR3 sequence: CASWYRGLNSPLHF. The CDR3 DNA follows: TGTGCCAGCTGGTATAGGGGGCTAAATTCACCCCTCCACTTT.

This CDR3 is CASSQDLAGSYEQYF. CDR3 DNA: TGTGCCAGCAGCCAAGATCTAGCGGGCTCCTACGAGCAGTACTTC. The chain recombines TRBV3-1 (or the pseudogene TRBV3-2) with TRBJ2-7; TRBD2 agrees at 8 bases. The CDR3 sequence is 15 residues long. V trimming: 0 bases; J trimming: 0 bases; junction bases outside the gene matches: 1. Germline loops: CDR1 LGHDT, CDR2 YNNKEL (reference sequence).

The chain recombines TRBV14 with TRBJ1-3; D is uncertain. CDR3 size: 19 residues. Trimming removed 1 base at V and 0 bases at J, with 19 bases between. The germline CDR1 and CDR2 sequences are SGHDN and FVKESK. This chain's CDR3 is CASSQVWAGSRISGNTIYF. The CDR3 DNA is TGTGCCAGCAGCCAAGTTTGGGCCGGCAGCCGTATCTCTGGAAACACCATATATTTT.

This clone was detected a few times. The chain uses TRBV5-1 and TRBJ2-3, with D uncertain. The CDR3 is 14 amino acids. Trimming stripped 3 bases from V and 4 bases from J, with 12 bases between. Germline V lookup: CDR1 SGHRS, CDR2 YFSETQ. Here the CDR3 reads CASSWAGAPDTQYF. In DNA form, the CDR3 reads TGCGCCAGCAGCTGGGCAGGTGCACCAGATACGCAGTATTTT.

CDR3 sequence reads: CASSLELGAPRGYTF. In DNA, the CDR3 is TGCGCCAGCAGCTTGGAACTGGGGGCGCCCCGTGGCTACACCTTC. The genes are TRBV5-1 and TRBJ1-2; possibly TRBD1 for D (6 bases). The germline V and J ends were trimmed by 0 bases and 7 bases, with 16 bases remaining between them. CDR1 is SGHRS and CDR2 is YFSETQ in the germline V gene. The CDR3 sequence is 15 residues long.

V is TRBV6-1 and J is TRBJ2-7; maybe TRBD1 (6 bases). Germline V gene lookup returns CDR1 MNHNS and CDR2 SASEGT. Trimming pared 3 bases from V and 5 bases from J, leaving 14 bases between. The CDR3 runs 14 residues. CDR3 in amino acids: CASSDPSWGHEQYF. The CDR3 nucleotides read TGTGCCAGCAGTGACCCTAGTTGGGGGCACGAGCAGTACTTC.

The chain links TRBV2 to TRBJ1-1; D ambiguous. Deletions cut 3 bases from V and 0 bases from J, with 20 bases between. The germline gives CDR1 SNHLY, CDR2 FYNNEI. The CDR3 length is 18 residues. CDR3 residues: CASSDSRLLTALNTEAFF. The CDR3 coding sequence is TGTGCCAGCAGTGATTCCAGACTTCTCACTGCCCTGAACACTGAAGCTTTCTTT.

This clone was counted only a few times. The CDR3, as DNA: TGTGCTAGTGGTTCACCTGACAGGGGAGAAGGTGAGCAGTTCTTC. Translation: CASGSPDRGEGEQFF. The gene calls are TRBV12-5 and TRBJ2-1, with TRBD1 matching over 8 bases. Germline V CDR1 and CDR2: LGHNT, FRNRAP. The CDR3 covers 15 residues. Trimming at V came to 4 bases and at J to 9 bases, leaving 11 bases not matched to a gene.

The chain has TRBV4-3 and TRBJ2-7; 7 bases line up with TRBD1. CDR3 length: 16 amino acids. The junction had 7 bases not matched to a gene; V was cut back by 0 bases and J by 2 bases. The V gene's germline CDR1 is LGHNA and CDR2 YSLEER. This CDR3 reads CASSQDAGTVTYEQYF. CDR3 in DNA: TGCGCCAGCAGCCAAGATGCCGGGACAGTCACCTACGAGCAGTACTTC.